The entry below describes one T cell receptor (beta chain). Its antigen is not known. This sample was taken from a study of beta chain features in type 1 diabetes. General study points: Equally in patients and controls, shorter templates might have been favored by PCR.

The V end lost 2 bases, the J end lost 4 bases, and 11 bases lay between the germline ends. Germline CDR1 SQVTM, CDR2 ANQGSEA. The CDR3 has 14 amino acids. Expressed TCRB transcripts were sequenced after all isolated RNA was converted to cDNA. Assay: immunoSEQ multiplex PCR; the TCRdb copy retains only in-frame clones and omits some. Seen here are around 300,000 clones, approximately 10% observed once, and the top ten hold roughly 0.016%. The sample was naive CD4+ T cells from blood. The clonotype comes from a woman in her twenties or thirties in good health. The rearrangement joins TRBV29-1 to TRBJ1-4, with a weak D call TRBD1 (6 bases). CDR3 DNA: TGCAGCGTTGAATTCAGGGGCAATAATGAAAAACTGTTTTTT. Translated, it gives CSVEFRGNNEKLFF. Complete variable domain (other parts from reference TRBV29-1 and TRBJ1-4): SAVISQKPSRDICQRGTSLTIQCQVDSQVTMMFWYRQQPGQSLTLIATANQGSEATYESGFVIDKFPISRPNLTFSTLTVSNMSPEDSSIYLCSVEFRGNNEKLFFGSGTQLSVL.